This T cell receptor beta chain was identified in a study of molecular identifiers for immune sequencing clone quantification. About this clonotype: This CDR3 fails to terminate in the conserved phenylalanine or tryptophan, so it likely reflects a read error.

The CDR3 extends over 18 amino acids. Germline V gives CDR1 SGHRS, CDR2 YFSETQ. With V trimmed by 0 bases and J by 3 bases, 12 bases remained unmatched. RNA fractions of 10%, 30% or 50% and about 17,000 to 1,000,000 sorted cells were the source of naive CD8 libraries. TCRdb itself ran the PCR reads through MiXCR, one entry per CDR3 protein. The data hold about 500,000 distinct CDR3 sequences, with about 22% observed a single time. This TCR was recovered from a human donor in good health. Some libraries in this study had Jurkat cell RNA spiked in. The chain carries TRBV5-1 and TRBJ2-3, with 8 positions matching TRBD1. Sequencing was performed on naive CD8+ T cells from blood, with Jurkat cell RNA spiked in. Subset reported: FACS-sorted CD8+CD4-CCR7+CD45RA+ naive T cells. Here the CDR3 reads CASSLAGYTGGRTDTQYL. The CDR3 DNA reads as TGCGCCAGCAGCTTGGCCGGGTATACAGGGGGTAGGACAGATACGCAGTATCTT.